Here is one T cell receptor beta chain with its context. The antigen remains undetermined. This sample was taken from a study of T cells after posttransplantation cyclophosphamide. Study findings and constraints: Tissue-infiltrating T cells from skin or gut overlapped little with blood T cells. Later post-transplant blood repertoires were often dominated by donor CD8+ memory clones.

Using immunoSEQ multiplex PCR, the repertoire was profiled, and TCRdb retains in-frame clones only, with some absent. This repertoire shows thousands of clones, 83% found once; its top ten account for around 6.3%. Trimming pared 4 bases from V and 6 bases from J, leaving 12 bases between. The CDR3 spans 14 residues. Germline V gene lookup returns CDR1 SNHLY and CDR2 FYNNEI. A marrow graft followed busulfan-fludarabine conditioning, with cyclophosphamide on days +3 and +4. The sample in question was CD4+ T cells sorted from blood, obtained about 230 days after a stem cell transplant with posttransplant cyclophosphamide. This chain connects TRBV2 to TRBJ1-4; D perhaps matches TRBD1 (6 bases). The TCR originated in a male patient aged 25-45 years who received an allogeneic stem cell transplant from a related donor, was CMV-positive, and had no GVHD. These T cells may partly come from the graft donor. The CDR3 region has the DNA TGTGCCAGCAGTGTTCCGACAGGAGATGAAAAACTGTTTTTT. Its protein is CASSVPTGDEKLFF.